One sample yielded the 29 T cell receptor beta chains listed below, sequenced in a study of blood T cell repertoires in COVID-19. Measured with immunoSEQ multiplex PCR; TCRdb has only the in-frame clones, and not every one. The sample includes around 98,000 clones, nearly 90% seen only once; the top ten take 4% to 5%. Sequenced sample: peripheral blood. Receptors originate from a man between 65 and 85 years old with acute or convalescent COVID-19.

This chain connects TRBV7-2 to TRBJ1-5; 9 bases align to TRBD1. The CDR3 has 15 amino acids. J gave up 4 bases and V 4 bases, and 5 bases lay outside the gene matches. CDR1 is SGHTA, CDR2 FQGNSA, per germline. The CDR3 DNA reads TGTGCCAGCAGCTCTCAGACAGGGGGAAATCAGCCCCAGCATTTT. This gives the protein CASSSQTGGNQPQHF.

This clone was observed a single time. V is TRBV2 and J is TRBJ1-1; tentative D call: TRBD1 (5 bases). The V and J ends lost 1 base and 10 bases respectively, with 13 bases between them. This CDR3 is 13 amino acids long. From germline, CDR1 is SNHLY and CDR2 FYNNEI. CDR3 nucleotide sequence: TGTGCCAGCAGTGAAGAGGTGGGGCGCGTAGCTTTCTTT. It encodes CASSEEVGRVAFF.

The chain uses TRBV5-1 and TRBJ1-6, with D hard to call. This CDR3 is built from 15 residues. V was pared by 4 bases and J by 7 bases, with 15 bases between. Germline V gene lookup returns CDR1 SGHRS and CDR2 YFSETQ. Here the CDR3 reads CASSPREGDNSPLHF. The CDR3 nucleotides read TGCGCCAGCAGCCCTAGGGAGGGAGACAATTCACCCCTCCACTTT.

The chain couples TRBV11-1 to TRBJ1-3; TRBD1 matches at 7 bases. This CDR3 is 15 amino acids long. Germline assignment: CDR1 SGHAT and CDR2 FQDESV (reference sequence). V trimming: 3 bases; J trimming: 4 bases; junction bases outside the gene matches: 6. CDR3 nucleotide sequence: TGTGCCAGCAGCTTCACAGGGGATGCAGGAAACACCATATATTTT. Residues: CASSFTGDAGNTIYF.

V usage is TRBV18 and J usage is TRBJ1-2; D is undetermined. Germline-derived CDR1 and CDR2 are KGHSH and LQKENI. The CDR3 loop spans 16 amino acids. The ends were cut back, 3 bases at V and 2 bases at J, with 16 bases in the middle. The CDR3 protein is CASSPLPLTQNYGYTF. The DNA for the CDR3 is TGTGCCAGCTCACCCCTCCCCTTGACACAAAACTATGGCTACACCTTC.

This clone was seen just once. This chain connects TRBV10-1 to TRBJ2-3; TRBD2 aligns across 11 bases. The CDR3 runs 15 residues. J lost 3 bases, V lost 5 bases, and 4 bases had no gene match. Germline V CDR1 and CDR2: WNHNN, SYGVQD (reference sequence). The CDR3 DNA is TGCGCCAGCAGTATAGCGGGGGGGCTGACAGATACGCAGTATTTT. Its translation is CASSIAGGLTDTQYF.

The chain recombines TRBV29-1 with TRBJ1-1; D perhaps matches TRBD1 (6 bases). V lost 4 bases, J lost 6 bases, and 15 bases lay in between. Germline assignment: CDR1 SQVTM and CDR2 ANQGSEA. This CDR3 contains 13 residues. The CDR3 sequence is CSVVGTPNPEAFF. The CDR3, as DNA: TGCAGCGTTGTGGGGACACCAAACCCTGAAGCTTTCTTT.

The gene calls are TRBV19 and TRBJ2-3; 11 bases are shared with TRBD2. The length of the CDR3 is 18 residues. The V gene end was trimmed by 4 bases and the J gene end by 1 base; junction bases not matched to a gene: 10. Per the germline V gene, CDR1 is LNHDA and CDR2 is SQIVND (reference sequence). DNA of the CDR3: TGTGCCAGTAGTACTAGCGGGGGGCCTCTCTTGGGCACAGATACGCAGTATTTT. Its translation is CASSTSGGPLLGTDTQYF. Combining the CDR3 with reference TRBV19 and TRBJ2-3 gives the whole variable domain DGGITQSPKYLFRKEGQNVTLSCEQNLNHDAMYWYRQDPGQGLRLIYYSQIVNDFQKGDIAEGYSVSREKKESFPLTVTSAQKNPTAFYLCASSTSGGPLLGTDTQYFGPGTRLTVL.

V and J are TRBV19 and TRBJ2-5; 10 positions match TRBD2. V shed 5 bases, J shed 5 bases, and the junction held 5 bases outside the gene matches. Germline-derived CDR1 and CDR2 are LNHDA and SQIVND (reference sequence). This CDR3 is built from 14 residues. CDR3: CASSLAGGGETQYF. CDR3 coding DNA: TGTGCCAGTAGTTTAGCGGGGGGTGGGGAGACCCAGTACTTC. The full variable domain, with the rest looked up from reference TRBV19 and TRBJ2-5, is DGGITQSPKYLFRKEGQNVTLSCEQNLNHDAMYWYRQDPGQGLRLIYYSQIVNDFQKGDIAEGYSVSREKKESFPLTVTSAQKNPTAFYLCASSLAGGGETQYFGPGTRLLVL.

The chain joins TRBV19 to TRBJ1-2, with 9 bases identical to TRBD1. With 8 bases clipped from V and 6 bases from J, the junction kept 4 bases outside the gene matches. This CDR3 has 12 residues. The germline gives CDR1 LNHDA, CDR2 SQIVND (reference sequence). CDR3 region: CASGDREHGYTF. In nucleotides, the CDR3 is TGTGCCAGTGGGGACAGGGAGCATGGCTACACCTTC.

CDR3 sequence reads: CASSSPIAGSGSPGEQYF. CDR3 nucleotide sequence: TGTGCCAGCAGCTCCCCAATAGCGGGTTCTGGAAGTCCGGGAGAGCAGTACTTC. The chain recombines TRBV7-2 with TRBJ2-7, with TRBD2 identical over 7 bases. The V and J ends lost 4 bases and 7 bases, in that order; junction bases with no gene match: 22. Germline lookup yields CDR1 SGHTA and CDR2 FQGNSA. CDR3 length: 18 residues.

CDR3 region: CASSPGGLALLNQPQHF. The CDR3 DNA reads as TGTGCCAGCAGCCCCGGAGGATTGGCCTTACTCAATCAGCCCCAGCATTTT. The chain links TRBV28 to TRBJ1-5; the D is unclear. V dropped 6 bases and J dropped 3 bases, with 21 bases sitting between them. This CDR3 is built from 17 residues. Germline V CDR1 and CDR2: MDHEN, SYDVKM.

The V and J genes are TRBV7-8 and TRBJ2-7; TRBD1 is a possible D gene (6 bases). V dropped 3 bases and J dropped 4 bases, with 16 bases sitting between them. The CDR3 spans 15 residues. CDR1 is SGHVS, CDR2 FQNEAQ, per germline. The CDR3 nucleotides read TGTGCCAGCAGCTTTTACAGGGATTCTGTTTACGAGCAGTACTTC. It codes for CASSFYRDSVYEQYF.

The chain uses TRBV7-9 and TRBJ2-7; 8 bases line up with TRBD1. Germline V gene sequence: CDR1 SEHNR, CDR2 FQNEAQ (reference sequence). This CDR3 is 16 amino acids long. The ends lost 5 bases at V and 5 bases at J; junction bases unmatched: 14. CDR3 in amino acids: CASSPGQGYTLHEQYF. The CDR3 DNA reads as TGTGCCAGCAGCCCTGGACAGGGCTATACTCTCCACGAGCAGTACTTC.

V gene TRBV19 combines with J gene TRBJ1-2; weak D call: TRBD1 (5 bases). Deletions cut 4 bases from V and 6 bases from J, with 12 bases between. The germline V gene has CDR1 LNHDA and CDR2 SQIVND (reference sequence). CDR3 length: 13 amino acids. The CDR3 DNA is TGTGCCAGTAGTACCCCCACCAGGGATGGCTACACCTTC. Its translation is CASSTPTRDGYTF. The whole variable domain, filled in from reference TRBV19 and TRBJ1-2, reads DGGITQSPKYLFRKEGQNVTLSCEQNLNHDAMYWYRQDPGQGLRLIYYSQIVNDFQKGDIAEGYSVSREKKESFPLTVTSAQKNPTAFYLCASSTPTRDGYTFGSGTRLTVV.

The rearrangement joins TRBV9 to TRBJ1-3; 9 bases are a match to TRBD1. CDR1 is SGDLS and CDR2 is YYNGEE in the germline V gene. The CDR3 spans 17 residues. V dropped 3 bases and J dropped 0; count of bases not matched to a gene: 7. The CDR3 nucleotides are TGTGCCAGCAGCGGGGGACAGGGACCAAGCTCTGGAAACACCATATATTTT. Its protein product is CASSGGQGPSSGNTIYF.

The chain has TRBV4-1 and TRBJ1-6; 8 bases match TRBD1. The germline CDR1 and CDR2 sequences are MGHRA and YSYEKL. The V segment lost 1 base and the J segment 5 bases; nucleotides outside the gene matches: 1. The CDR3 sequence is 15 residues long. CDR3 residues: CASSQGTGNNSPLHF. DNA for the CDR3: TGCGCCAGCAGCCAAGGGACAGGGAATAATTCACCCCTCCACTTT.

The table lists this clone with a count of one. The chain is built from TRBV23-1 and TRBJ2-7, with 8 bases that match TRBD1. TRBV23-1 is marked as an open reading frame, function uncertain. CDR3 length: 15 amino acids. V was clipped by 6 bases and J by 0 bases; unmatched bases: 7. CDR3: CASSQGQENSYEQYV. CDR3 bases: TGCGCCAGCAGCCAGGGACAGGAAAACTCCTACGAGCAGTACGTC.

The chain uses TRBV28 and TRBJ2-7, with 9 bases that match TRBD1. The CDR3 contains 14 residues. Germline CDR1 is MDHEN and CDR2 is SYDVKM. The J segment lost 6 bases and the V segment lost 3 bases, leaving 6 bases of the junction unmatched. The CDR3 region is CASSFIQGASEQYF. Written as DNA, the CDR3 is TGTGCCAGCAGTTTCATACAGGGGGCCAGCGAGCAGTACTTC.

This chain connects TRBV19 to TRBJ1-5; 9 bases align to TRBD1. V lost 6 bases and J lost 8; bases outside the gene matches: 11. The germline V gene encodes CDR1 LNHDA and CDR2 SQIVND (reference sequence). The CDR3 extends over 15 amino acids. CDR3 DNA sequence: TGTGCCAGTAGGAGCCGGGACAGGGAATTTGAGCCCCAGCATTTT. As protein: CASRSRDREFEPQHF.

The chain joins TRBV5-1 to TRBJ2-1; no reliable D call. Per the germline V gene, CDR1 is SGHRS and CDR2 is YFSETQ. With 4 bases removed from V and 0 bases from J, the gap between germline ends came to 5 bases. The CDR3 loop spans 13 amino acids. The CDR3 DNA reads TGCGCCAGCAGCCTGAGCTCCTACAATGAGCAGTTCTTC. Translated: CASSLSSYNEQFF.

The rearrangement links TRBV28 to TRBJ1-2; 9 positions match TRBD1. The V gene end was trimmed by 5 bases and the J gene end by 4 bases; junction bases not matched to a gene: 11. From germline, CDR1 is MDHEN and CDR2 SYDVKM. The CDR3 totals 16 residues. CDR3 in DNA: TGTGCCAGCAGTCCCTTTCTACAGGGGGCACTCTATGGCTACACCTTC. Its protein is CASSPFLQGALYGYTF.

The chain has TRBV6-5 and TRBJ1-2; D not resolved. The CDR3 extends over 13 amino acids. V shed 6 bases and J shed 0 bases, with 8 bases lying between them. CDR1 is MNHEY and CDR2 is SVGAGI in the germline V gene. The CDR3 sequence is CASSREANYGYTF. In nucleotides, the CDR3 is TGTGCCAGCAGCCGAGAAGCTAACTATGGCTACACCTTC.

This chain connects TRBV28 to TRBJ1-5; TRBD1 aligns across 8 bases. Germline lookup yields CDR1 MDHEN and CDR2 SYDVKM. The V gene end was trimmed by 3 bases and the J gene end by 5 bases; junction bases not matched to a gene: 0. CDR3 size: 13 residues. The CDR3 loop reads CASSLTGDQPQHF. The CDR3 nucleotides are TGTGCCAGCAGTTTGACAGGGGATCAGCCCCAGCATTTT.

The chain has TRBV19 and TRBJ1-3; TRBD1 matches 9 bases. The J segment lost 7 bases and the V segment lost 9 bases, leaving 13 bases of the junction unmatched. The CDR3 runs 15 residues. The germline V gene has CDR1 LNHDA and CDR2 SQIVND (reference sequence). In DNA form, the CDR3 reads TGTGCCAGCAGTTCCGCCGGGACAGGGAGGAACACCATATATTTT. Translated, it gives CASSSAGTGRNTIYF.

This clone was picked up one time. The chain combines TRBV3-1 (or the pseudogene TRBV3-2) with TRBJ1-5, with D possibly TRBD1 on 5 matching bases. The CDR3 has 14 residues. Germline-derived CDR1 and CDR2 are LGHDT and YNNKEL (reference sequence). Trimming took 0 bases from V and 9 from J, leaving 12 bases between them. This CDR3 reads CASSQDTGSRPQHF. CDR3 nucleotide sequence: TGTGCCAGCAGCCAAGATACAGGATCCAGGCCCCAGCATTTT.

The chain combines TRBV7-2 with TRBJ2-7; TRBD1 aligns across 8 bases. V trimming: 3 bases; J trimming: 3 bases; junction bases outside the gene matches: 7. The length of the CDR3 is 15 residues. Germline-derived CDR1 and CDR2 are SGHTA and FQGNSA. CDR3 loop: CASSFRGQENYEQYF. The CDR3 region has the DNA TGTGCCAGCAGCTTCAGGGGACAGGAAAACTACGAGCAGTACTTC.

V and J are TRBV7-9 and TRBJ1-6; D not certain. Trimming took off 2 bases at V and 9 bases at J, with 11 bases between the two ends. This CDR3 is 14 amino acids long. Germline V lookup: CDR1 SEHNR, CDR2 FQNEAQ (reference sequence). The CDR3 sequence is CASSLSGQGSPLHF. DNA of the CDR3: TGTGCCAGCAGCTTATCAGGTCAAGGTTCACCCCTCCACTTT.

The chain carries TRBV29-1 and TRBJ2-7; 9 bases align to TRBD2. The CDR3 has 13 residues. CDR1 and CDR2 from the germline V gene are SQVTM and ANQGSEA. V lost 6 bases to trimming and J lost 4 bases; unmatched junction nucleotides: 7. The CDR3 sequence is CSVKPSGAYEQYF. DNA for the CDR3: TGCAGCGTGAAACCTAGCGGGGCTTACGAGCAGTACTTC.